This T cell receptor beta chain was observed in a study of vaccination effects on CD4 cells after COVID-19. Findings and limits, study-wide: Few convalescent patients were included, and no early post-infection timepoints were sampled. Nearly all vaccine-induced clones in healthy recipients recognized only SARS-CoV-2.

This clone has just one count. Its antigen is unidentified. Trimming took off 5 bases at V and 4 bases at J, with 7 bases between the two ends. CDR1 is DFQATT, CDR2 SNEGSKA, per germline (reference sequence). The CDR3 has 11 amino acids. Sequencing followed a ViraFEST assay step that expanded antigen-specific CD4+ T cells with viral peptide pools. Scientists isolated CD4+ T cells after a roughly ten-day culture period ended. Nucleocapsid antibodies stayed negative before and after vaccination, showing no earlier SARS-CoV-2 infection. Cultures had half their medium replaced with IL-2 medium on days 3 and 7. TCRdb's table, derived via immunoSEQ multiplex PCR, lists solely in-frame clones and lacks some. Here the sample spans about 40,000 clones, about 60% being singletons.

Here the sequenced sample was CD4+ T cells from PBMCs cultured with HCoV-OC43 spike peptides, taken before COVID-19 vaccination. The subset denotes: HCoV-OC43 spike overlapping peptide pool stimulation. This rearrangement joins TRBV20-1 to TRBJ2-3; no reliable D call. The TCR originated in a human donor who received a COVID-19 vaccine. The CDR3 sequence: CSAETADTQYF. DNA for the CDR3: TGCAGTGCTGAGACCGCAGATACGCAGTATTTT.